This T cell receptor (beta chain) was observed in a study of blood T cell repertoires in COVID-19. In the study overall: Some COVID-19 samples were acute and others convalescent; all came from the United States, Italy and Spain.

The authors' processing: Nucleated cell counts were estimated from reference gene primer amplification. Only in-frame clones appear in the TCRdb table, and some are missing; sequencing was by immunoSEQ multiplex PCR. V and J calls and clone size are those listed in that table; D and trimming were worked out from the DNA. The table lists 70,000 to 95,000 clones, roughly 80% of them singletons. CDR3 size: 16 residues. V lost 4 bases and J lost 2; bases outside the gene matches: 9. Germline lookup yields CDR1 SGDLS and CDR2 YYNGEE. The sample consisted of peripheral blood. This sequence originates from a man older than 75 with active or convalescent COVID-19. This sequence joins TRBV9 and TRBJ2-3; 8 bases agree with TRBD1. In DNA form, the CDR3 reads TGTGCCAGCAGCTTCCGCCAGGGGGCAACCACAGATACGCAGTATTTT. It translates to CASSFRQGATTDTQYF. Looking up the rest from reference TRBV9 and TRBJ2-3 gives the full variable domain: DSGVTQTPKHLITATGQRVTLRCSPRSGDLSVYWYQQSLDQGLQFLIQYYNGEERAKGNILERFSAQQFPDLHSELNLSSLELGDSALYFCASSFRQGATTDTQYFGPGTRLTVL.